A selection of T cell receptor beta chains follows, all from one sample in a study of T cells after yellow fever vaccination. TCRdb analysed the 5' RACE reads with MiXCR anew, one entry per CDR3 protein. The sample carries over 250,000 distinct CDR3 sequences, about 5.2% recorded once. The sequenced sample was CD4+ T cells sorted from PBMCs, obtained on the day of the yellow fever booster vaccination. The source of these receptors is a man younger than 35 who received the YFV17D yellow fever vaccine. Both conserved end residues are part of each CDR3. Each record gives: V gene, J gene, D gene, clone size, CDR3 DNA, CDR3 protein. The D gene is left open where the match is weak. Size tells how often a clone was seen (once, few, many) or the class of an expanded clone, and some rows leave it out.

V gene: TRBV14; J gene: TRBJ2-3; D gene: -; clone size: many; CDR3 DNA: TGTGCCAGCAGCCAAGATAGGGGGACAACCTTGGGCACAGATACGCAGTATTTT; CDR3 protein: CASSQDRGTTLGTDTQYF
V gene: TRBV20-1; J gene: TRBJ1-1; D gene: -; clone size: many; CDR3 DNA: TGCAGTGCTAGAGTTGGAGGGGCTGAAGCTTTCTTT; CDR3 protein: CSARVGGAEAFF
V gene: TRBV9; J gene: TRBJ1-1; D gene: -; clone size: many; CDR3 DNA: TGTGCCAGCAGCGCACCATTCGGCAGAAACACTGAAGCTTTCTTT; CDR3 protein: CASSAPFGRNTEAFF
V gene: TRBV6-5; J gene: TRBJ2-1; D gene: TRBD2; clone size: many; CDR3 DNA: TGTGCCAGCAGTCGCGGGAGGCACAATGAGCAGTTCTTC; CDR3 protein: CASSRGRHNEQFF
V gene: TRBV20-1; J gene: TRBJ1-1; D gene: -; clone size: -; CDR3 DNA: TGCAGTGCTACGGGCGGGAACACTGAAGCTTTCTTT; CDR3 protein: CSATGGNTEAFF
V gene: TRBV15; J gene: TRBJ2-2; D gene: -; clone size: many; CDR3 DNA: TGTGCCACGCAATCAGGAAAGGGGATTCTTACCGGGGAGCTGTTTTTT; CDR3 protein: CATQSGKGILTGELFF
V gene: TRBV6-2/TRBV6-3; J gene: TRBJ1-6; D gene: -; clone size: -; CDR3 DNA: TGTGCCAGCAAGACAGGAGGTAATTCACCCCTCCACTTT; CDR3 protein: CASKTGGNSPLHF
V gene: TRBV5-1; J gene: TRBJ2-4; D gene: -; clone size: few; CDR3 DNA: TGCGCCAGCAGTTATGATTCTCTAGCCAAAAACATTCAGTACTTC; CDR3 protein: CASSYDSLAKNIQYF
V gene: TRBV7-2; J gene: TRBJ2-3; D gene: TRBD2; clone size: few; CDR3 DNA: TGTGCCAGCAGTCCCTTTTCGACTAGCGGGTCAGATACGCAGTATTTT; CDR3 protein: CASSPFSTSGSDTQYF
V gene: TRBV20-1; J gene: TRBJ2-6; D gene: -; clone size: few; CDR3 DNA: TGCAGTGCTAGAGCGAGACGGCCCTCTGGGGCCAACGTCCTGACTTTC; CDR3 protein: CSARARRPSGANVLTF
V gene: TRBV12-3/TRBV12-4; J gene: TRBJ2-1; D gene: -; clone size: few; CDR3 DNA: TGTGCCAGCAGTCCGGGGGTCTACAATGAGCAGTTCTTC; CDR3 protein: CASSPGVYNEQFF
V gene: TRBV12-3/TRBV12-4; J gene: TRBJ1-1; D gene: -; clone size: few; CDR3 DNA: TGTGCCAGCAGCGGACAGCTAGGCGCTGAAGCTTTCTTT; CDR3 protein: CASSGQLGAEAFF
V gene: TRBV5-1; J gene: TRBJ1-6; D gene: -; clone size: few; CDR3 DNA: TGCGCCAGCAGCACCGGGACATCTAATTCACCCCTCCACTTT; CDR3 protein: CASSTGTSNSPLHF
V gene: TRBV20-1; J gene: TRBJ1-4; D gene: -; clone size: -; CDR3 DNA: TGCAGTGCTAGAGAGGGGAAAGGTGAAAAACTGTTTTTT; CDR3 protein: CSAREGKGEKLFF
V gene: TRBV7-2; J gene: TRBJ2-3; D gene: TRBD2; clone size: few; CDR3 DNA: TGTGCCAGCAGCACCCCACCGATAGCGGGTACGCAGTATTTT; CDR3 protein: CASSTPPIAGTQYF
V gene: TRBV7-9; J gene: TRBJ2-3; D gene: -; clone size: few; CDR3 DNA: TGTGCCAGCAGCTCAGAGATAATCCCAGATACGCAGTATTTT; CDR3 protein: CASSSEIIPDTQYF
V gene: TRBV4-3; J gene: TRBJ2-5; D gene: -; clone size: -; CDR3 DNA: TGCGCCAGCAGCCGGGGTTTCGGACGAGGCGAAAGGCGTCAAGAGACCCAGTACTTC; CDR3 protein: CASSRGFGRGERRQETQYF
V gene: TRBV25-1; J gene: TRBJ2-7; D gene: -; clone size: few; CDR3 DNA: TGTGCCAGCAGTGGTCCTGAGCGGTGGTACGAGCAGTACTTC; CDR3 protein: CASSGPERWYEQYF
V gene: TRBV3-1; J gene: TRBJ1-2; D gene: -; clone size: many; CDR3 DNA: TGTGCCAGCAGCCCCCTCGGGTCGGACTCTAACTATGGCTACACCTTC; CDR3 protein: CASSPLGSDSNYGYTF
V gene: TRBV6-2/TRBV6-3; J gene: TRBJ1-1; D gene: -; clone size: few; CDR3 DNA: TGTGCCAGCAGTTACGGGGCCACTGAAGCTTTCTTT; CDR3 protein: CASSYGATEAFF
V gene: TRBV11-2; J gene: TRBJ1-1; D gene: -; clone size: -; CDR3 DNA: TGTGCCAGCAGCCTTCACCTGACAGCGGAATCTGGCACTGAAGCTTTCTTT; CDR3 protein: CASSLHLTAESGTEAFF
V gene: TRBV5-1; J gene: TRBJ1-6; D gene: -; clone size: many; CDR3 DNA: TGCGCCAGCAGCTTGGGACAGTCACCAACGGGTTCACCCCTCCACTTT; CDR3 protein: CASSLGQSPTGSPLHF
V gene: TRBV6-5; J gene: TRBJ2-7; D gene: TRBD1; clone size: few; CDR3 DNA: TGTGCCAGCAGCTCGTACGGGACAGGTTCCTACGAGCAGTACTTC; CDR3 protein: CASSSYGTGSYEQYF
V gene: TRBV9; J gene: TRBJ2-2; D gene: TRBD2; clone size: few; CDR3 DNA: TGTGCCAGCAGCGTAGCTTTTTTAGCGGGGCCGAACACCGGGGAGCTGTTTTTT; CDR3 protein: CASSVAFLAGPNTGELFF
V gene: TRBV6-1; J gene: TRBJ1-6; D gene: -; clone size: -; CDR3 DNA: TGTGCCAGCAGTGTCGAGCCCGCAAATTCACCCCTCCACTTT; CDR3 protein: CASSVEPANSPLHF
V gene: TRBV4-1; J gene: TRBJ2-1; D gene: -; clone size: few; CDR3 DNA: TGCGCCAGCAGCCAATTTACACGTTACAATGAGCAGTTCTTC; CDR3 protein: CASSQFTRYNEQFF
V gene: TRBV7-3; J gene: TRBJ2-3; D gene: TRBD2; clone size: -; CDR3 DNA: TGTGCCAGCAGCCCCGGTAGCGGGGCGGGAGATACGCAGTATTTT; CDR3 protein: CASSPGSGAGDTQYF
V gene: TRBV4-2; J gene: TRBJ1-6; D gene: -; clone size: many; CDR3 DNA: TGTGCCAGCAGCCAAGAGACCGGGGGGGGGTATAATTCACCCCTCCACTTT; CDR3 protein: CASSQETGGGYNSPLHF
V gene: TRBV5-1; J gene: TRBJ1-1; D gene: -; clone size: many; CDR3 DNA: TGCGCCAGCAGCTTTGGGGTGGGAACTGAAGCTTTCTTT; CDR3 protein: CASSFGVGTEAFF
V gene: TRBV4-2; J gene: TRBJ1-1; D gene: -; clone size: -; CDR3 DNA: TGTGCCAGCAGGCCCCCCGGGAGAAACACTGAAGCTTTCTTT; CDR3 protein: CASRPPGRNTEAFF
V gene: TRBV5-1; J gene: TRBJ2-3; D gene: TRBD1; clone size: many; CDR3 DNA: TGCGCCAGCAGCTTCGGACAGGGGGTCAGAGATACGCAGTATTTT; CDR3 protein: CASSFGQGVRDTQYF
V gene: TRBV19; J gene: TRBJ1-4; D gene: -; clone size: -; CDR3 DNA: TGTGCCAGTCTCCGGGACCCCGTAGGCCATAATGAAAAACTGTTTTTT; CDR3 protein: CASLRDPVGHNEKLFF
V gene: TRBV4-2; J gene: TRBJ2-1; D gene: -; clone size: many; CDR3 DNA: TGTGCCAGCAGCCAAGTATCCGCGGGGGCAAGGAGTGAGCAGTTCTTC; CDR3 protein: CASSQVSAGARSEQFF
V gene: TRBV7-2; J gene: TRBJ2-5; D gene: -; clone size: few; CDR3 DNA: TGTGCCAGCAGTCAGGACTCCCTTCGGGAGACCCAGTACTTC; CDR3 protein: CASSQDSLRETQYF
V gene: TRBV4-1; J gene: TRBJ1-4; D gene: -; clone size: few; CDR3 DNA: TGCGCCAGCAGCCAAGGAGTTGGGGGTGTCATTACTAATGAAAAACTGTTTTTT; CDR3 protein: CASSQGVGGVITNEKLFF
V gene: TRBV30; J gene: TRBJ1-2; D gene: -; clone size: few; CDR3 DNA: TGTGCCTGGAGTGTTGGGGGGATTAGTGGCTACACCTTC; CDR3 protein: CAWSVGGISGYTF
V gene: TRBV6-6; J gene: TRBJ2-3; D gene: TRBD2; clone size: few; CDR3 DNA: TGTGCCAGCAGTCACCAGCGGGGGGGACGCACAGATACGCAGTATTTT; CDR3 protein: CASSHQRGGRTDTQYF
V gene: TRBV5-1; J gene: TRBJ2-1; D gene: -; clone size: -; CDR3 DNA: TGCGCCAGCAGCCAACGGACTTGCGGGGTAGAGCAGTTCTTC; CDR3 protein: CASSQRTCGVEQFF
V gene: TRBV7-2; J gene: TRBJ1-1; D gene: -; clone size: many; CDR3 DNA: TGTGCCAGCAGCTTAAACGGTTACACTGAAGCTTTCTTT; CDR3 protein: CASSLNGYTEAFF
V gene: TRBV14; J gene: TRBJ1-4; D gene: -; clone size: -; CDR3 DNA: TGTGCCAGCAGCCAAGTTCTCGGGGTCCGTGAAAAACTGTTTTTT; CDR3 protein: CASSQVLGVREKLFF
V gene: TRBV7-3; J gene: TRBJ1-2; D gene: TRBD1; clone size: few; CDR3 DNA: TGTGCCAGCAGCTTGTCCGGGACAGAGTATGGCTACACCTTC; CDR3 protein: CASSLSGTEYGYTF
V gene: TRBV6-5; J gene: TRBJ2-5; D gene: TRBD1; clone size: -; CDR3 DNA: TGTGCCAGCAGTTCCGTATCAGGGGGCCAAGAGACCCAGTACTTC; CDR3 protein: CASSSVSGGQETQYF